The entry below describes one TCR beta chain. Its antigen remains unidentified. No base-level quality is on record; no much larger clone is a single base apart. The library was made by PCR. TCRdb lists the instrument as Illumina HiSeq 2500. To reduce PCR and sequencing biases, unique molecular identifiers were incorporated into the TCR beta cDNA libraries. Roughly 0.5 million cDNA molecules were obtained per 1 to 10 million input T cells, so each molecule approximated one T cell. The same protocol used for the earlier healthy control dataset was applied to prepare and sequence the patient libraries. Samples belonging to the same batch were prepared together, multiplexed and sequenced on a shared HiSeq lane. As for the authors' bioinformatics: MIGEC handled the raw barcoded reads, throwing out single-read molecular identifier groups before consensus assembly and CDR3 extraction. Clonotype tables were post-analysed with VDJtools, normalizing diversity by down-sampling all datasets to the smallest sample size. Repertoire overlap clustering matched CDR3 amino acid but not nucleotide sequences to correct batch-related cross-sample contamination. The public reads were run again by TCRdb, first through fastp at Q25 and then through MiXCR, and only productive beta chains were kept. Rows are combined by CDR3 protein, so each entry shows the most common genes and DNA. TCRdb's processing, not the authors', yielded these V and J calls. This sample has roughly 800,000 distinct CDR3 sequences in its table, and approximately 50% of those were observed once. Of the sample, approximately 4.5% is held by the ten largest clones.

The data derive from a study of post-analysis software for immune sequencing data (dated by TCRdb to between 2015 and 2016). For the study in its entirety: Disease courses on record covered relapsing-remitting, secondary progressive and progressive-relapsing multiple sclerosis, though some patients had no subtype annotation. The multiple sclerosis patient repertoires were compared with about a dozen previously published healthy control repertoires from donors aged 6 to 25 years. A subset of samples was prepared in parallel using single-end sample barcoding, then pooled and co-amplified after Illumina adapter ligation. Findings and caveats that apply to the study as a whole: Direct clustering with F measure showed strong co-clustering of samples prepared in the same batch, prompting a batch-effect correction. The multiple sclerosis patient group was slightly younger than the control group. Roughly 5 TRBV segments, including TRBV5-6, TRBV5-1 and TRBV20-1, were significantly more frequent in patients than controls. Compared with controls, multiple sclerosis patients had significantly lower normalized Chao1 diversity, a finding suggesting substantial peripheral T-cell clonal expansion.

To demonstrate the VDJtools post-analysis software, the study profiled TCR beta repertoires from the peripheral blood of about 13 young patients with multiple sclerosis. The multiple sclerosis patients were children and adolescents between about 6 and 15 years of age. The CDR3 has 13 amino acids, counting the end cysteine and phenylalanine. Kept here is only the CDR3 DNA, which spans 39 bases and is read in frame from base 1. V and J lose 6 bases and 3 bases, and a span of 9 bases separates them. Input material: blood. The receptor was isolated from a girl aged 5 to 17 with multiple sclerosis. Rearrangement joined TRBV12-3 or TRBV12-4 to TRBJ1-5; the D gene lacks a confident call. In nucleotide form, the sequence is TGTGCCAGCAGCAACCGTGACAATCAGCCCCAGCATTTT. Translated, it gives CASSNRDNQPQHF.